The 28 T cell receptor beta chains below were found in one sample sequenced in a study of blood T cell repertoires in COVID-19. Measured with immunoSEQ multiplex PCR; TCRdb has only the in-frame clones, and not every one. The sample includes approximately 100,000 clones, about 89% seen only once; the top ten take about 1%. Sequencing used peripheral blood. The receptors come from a man between 60 and 70 years old with acute or convalescent COVID-19.

The chain carries TRBV6-5 and TRBJ2-7, with 11 bases matching TRBD2. CDR1 and CDR2 from the germline V gene are MNHEY and SVGAGI. The CDR3 totals 13 residues. V lost 6 bases, J lost 3 bases, and 1 base stayed unmatched. CDR3 in amino acids: CASRTSGIYEQYF. CDR3 DNA: TGTGCCAGCAGGACTAGCGGGATCTACGAGCAGTACTTC.

With regard to this clone: Other nucleotide sequences in the sample specify the same CDR3. The CDR3 here is CASSLGGTDNSPLHF. The CDR3 DNA reads TGCGCCAGCAGCTTGGGGGGGACAGATAATTCACCCCTCCACTTT. The genes are TRBV5-1 and TRBJ1-6, with 7 bases fitting TRBD1. The length of the CDR3 is 15 residues. Unmatched junction bases numbered 2, after V lost 0 bases and J lost 5 bases. Germline lookup yields CDR1 SGHRS and CDR2 YFSETQ.

A word on this clone: The same CDR3 is also encoded by other DNA sequences in this sample. The chain has TRBV6-6 and TRBJ2-5; D is unclear. The V gene's germline CDR1 is MNHNY and CDR2 SVGAGI (reference sequence). This CDR3 has 12 residues. V dropped 2 bases and J dropped 4 bases, with 5 bases sitting between them. The CDR3 sequence is CASSYSRETQYF. CDR3 nucleotide sequence: TGTGCCAGCAGTTACAGTAGAGAGACCCAGTACTTC.

The chain uses TRBV19 and TRBJ1-1; 7 nucleotides match TRBD1. There are 15 residues in the CDR3. The V segment lost 3 bases and the J segment 1 base; nucleotides outside the gene matches: 5. The germline V gene has CDR1 LNHDA and CDR2 SQIVND (reference sequence). The CDR3 here is CASSITGVENTEAFF. The CDR3 DNA reads as TGTGCCAGTAGTATCACAGGGGTAGAGAACACTGAAGCTTTCTTT.

V usage is TRBV27 and J usage is TRBJ1-1; tentatively, D is TRBD1 (6 bases). Between the trimmed V and J ends, which lost 5 bases and 0 bases, there was a span of 10 bases. CDR3 length equals 14 residues. Germline V gene sequence: CDR1 MNHEY, CDR2 SMNVEV (reference sequence). CDR3 protein: CASSMDRLNTEAFF. The DNA for the CDR3 is TGTGCCAGCAGTATGGACAGACTGAACACTGAAGCTTTCTTT.

The V call is TRBV7-9, the J call TRBJ1-1; TRBD1 agrees at 9 bases. This CDR3 is 16 amino acids long. J was trimmed by 5 bases and V by 0 bases; bases with no gene match: 7. Looked up from germline, CDR1 is SEHNR and CDR2 is FQNEAQ (reference sequence). The CDR3 DNA follows: TGTGCCAGCAGCTTAGCGGGTGGGGGGACAGGGACTGAAGCTTTCTTT. Its translation is CASSLAGGGTGTEAFF.

The chain combines TRBV3-1 (or the pseudogene TRBV3-2) with TRBJ1-1; D is possibly TRBD1 (5 bases). The germline V and J ends were trimmed by 4 bases and 1 base, with 13 bases remaining between them. This CDR3 is 15 amino acids long. Germline CDR1 reads LGHDT; CDR2 reads YNNKEL (reference sequence). This CDR3 is CASSRPGGPNTEAFF. Here the CDR3 DNA reads TGTGCCAGCAGCCGCCCCGGGGGTCCGAACACTGAAGCTTTCTTT.

On this clone itself: Other DNA sequences in this sample translate to the same CDR3. This rearrangement joins TRBV29-1 to TRBJ2-3, with 9 bases identical to TRBD2. The CDR3 runs 13 residues. Germline loops: CDR1 SQVTM, CDR2 ANQGSEA. J lost 1 base, V lost 4 bases, and 0 bases had no gene match. DNA of the CDR3: TGCAGCGTTGGACTAGCGGGCACAGATACGCAGTATTTT. It yields the protein CSVGLAGTDTQYF.

The rearrangement joins TRBV19 to TRBJ1-2; 7 bases line up with TRBD1. The CDR3 sequence is 18 residues long. Germline assignment: CDR1 LNHDA and CDR2 SQIVND (reference sequence). J lost 3 bases, V lost 0 bases, and 13 bases had no gene match. The CDR3 loop reads CASSIELRDSLWDYGYTF. CDR3 nucleotides: TGTGCCAGTAGTATAGAGCTTCGGGACAGCCTATGGGACTATGGCTACACCTTC.

This clone has just a few counts. The genes are TRBV2 and TRBJ2-7; 11 nucleotides match TRBD1. After removal of 4 bases from V and 7 bases from J, the junction contained 3 bases not matched to a gene. CDR3 length: 13 residues. Germline loops: CDR1 SNHLY, CDR2 FYNNEI. DNA for the CDR3: TGTGCCAGCAGTGTGGACAGGGGGCGAGAGCAGTACTTC. Its protein product is CASSVDRGREQYF.

The chain carries TRBV29-1 and TRBJ2-1, with D unresolved. In germline, CDR1 is SQVTM, CDR2 ANQGSEA. This CDR3 contains 12 residues. Between the trimmed V and J ends, which lost 4 bases and 5 bases, there was a span of 9 bases. CDR3 coding DNA: TGCAGCGTTGGGAACGCGGACAATGAGCAGTTCTTC. This translates into CSVGNADNEQFF.

The chain carries TRBV2 and TRBJ1-2; TRBD1 aligns across 7 bases. Germline CDR1 is SNHLY and CDR2 is FYNNEI. CDR3 length: 14 residues. V lost 6 bases to trimming and J lost 4 bases; unmatched junction nucleotides: 8. The CDR3 protein is CASRGTAIGYGYTF. For the CDR3, the DNA is TGTGCCAGCAGGGGGACAGCGATCGGCTATGGCTACACCTTC.

The chain carries TRBV6-5 and TRBJ1-2; D possibly corresponds to TRBD1 (5 bases). The V and J ends lost 0 bases and 1 base respectively, with 12 bases between them. The CDR3 covers 16 residues. Germline V gene data show CDR1 as MNHEY and CDR2 as SVGAGI. DNA for the CDR3: TGTGCCAGCAGTTACTCTCGGGGGACCCTTAACTATGGCTACACCTTC. It yields the protein CASSYSRGTLNYGYTF.

This chain connects TRBV3-1 (or the pseudogene TRBV3-2) to TRBJ1-3, with 7 bases matching TRBD1. V shed 2 bases, J shed 0 bases, and the junction held 7 bases outside the gene matches. The CDR3 is 17 amino acids. Germline loops: CDR1 LGHDT, CDR2 YNNKEL (reference sequence). DNA of the CDR3: TGTGCCAGCAGCCAACGGCAGGGGGTTCCCTCTGGAAACACCATATATTTT. Protein sequence: CASSQRQGVPSGNTIYF.

The chain employs TRBV5-1 and TRBJ2-3; D perhaps matches TRBD2 (6 bases). This CDR3 is 13 amino acids long. Per germline, CDR1 SGHRS and CDR2 YFSETQ. Trimming left V 5 bases short and J 5 bases short, with 12 bases between. The CDR3 loop is CASSISGLDTQYF. The CDR3 nucleotides are TGCGCCAGCAGTATAAGCGGGCTAGATACGCAGTATTTT.

The rearrangement links TRBV7-6 to TRBJ2-5; 8 bases agree with TRBD1. V was pared by 4 bases and J by 5 bases, with 9 bases of the junction left unmatched. This CDR3 spans 15 amino acids. Looked up from germline, CDR1 is SGHVS and CDR2 is FNYEAQ. CDR3: CASSSWTGSVETQYF. For the CDR3, the DNA is TGTGCCAGCAGCTCCTGGACAGGGAGTGTCGAGACCCAGTACTTC.

The chain carries TRBV30 and TRBJ1-1; tentatively, D is TRBD1 (5 bases). This CDR3 contains 14 residues. Germline-derived CDR1 and CDR2 are GTSNPN and SVGIG (reference sequence). The germline V and J ends were trimmed by 0 bases and 1 base, with 9 bases remaining between them. DNA for the CDR3: TGTGCCTGGAGTGTCGGACAAGCGAACACTGAAGCTTTCTTT. It codes for CAWSVGQANTEAFF.

This clone appeared once. The chain carries TRBV20-1 and TRBJ1-3; unclear D gene. CDR1 is DFQATT, CDR2 SNEGSKA, per germline (reference sequence). The CDR3 has 13 residues. The germline V and J ends were trimmed by 3 bases and 0 bases, with 6 bases remaining between them. The CDR3 DNA follows: TGCAGTGCTAGTGTAATCTCTGGAAACACCATATATTTT. Translation gives CSASVISGNTIYF.

The chain employs TRBV5-1 and TRBJ2-3; 7 nucleotides align to TRBD2. Germline lookup yields CDR1 SGHRS and CDR2 YFSETQ. V shed 4 bases and J 1 base; nucleotides not matched to a gene: 6. The CDR3 sequence is 15 residues long. Here the CDR3 reads CASSRGRAGTDTQYF. In DNA form, the CDR3 reads TGCGCCAGCAGCCGCGGGAGAGCAGGCACAGATACGCAGTATTTT.

The chain couples TRBV27 to TRBJ1-4; the D is unclear. V was trimmed by 2 bases and J by 2 bases, leaving 6 bases between them. Germline V CDR1 and CDR2: MNHEY, SMNVEV (reference sequence). This CDR3 has 14 amino acids. The CDR3 region is CASSLRGTNEKLFF. CDR3 DNA sequence: TGTGCCAGCAGTTTACGCGGGACTAATGAAAAACTGTTTTTT. Supplemented by reference TRBV27 and TRBJ1-4, the full variable domain reads EAQVTQNPRYLITVTGKKLTVTCSQNMNHEYMSWYRQDPGLGLRQIYYSMNVEVTDKGDVPEGYKVSRKEKRNFPLILESPSPNQTSLYFCASSLRGTNEKLFFGSGTQLSVL.

This rearrangement joins TRBV19 to TRBJ1-1; 7 bases are shared with TRBD1. Trimming cost V 3 bases and J 1 base; bases outside gene matches: 2. From germline, CDR1 is LNHDA and CDR2 SQIVND (reference sequence). The CDR3 length is 14 residues. The CDR3 sequence: CASSMTGQNTEAFF. The CDR3 nucleotides read TGTGCCAGTAGTATGACAGGGCAGAACACTGAAGCTTTCTTT.

The chain links TRBV5-4 to TRBJ1-2; 7 bases are shared with TRBD1. Germline V gene lookup returns CDR1 SGHNT and CDR2 YYREEE (reference sequence). Trimming cost V 3 bases and J 2 bases; bases outside gene matches: 1. The CDR3 spans 13 residues. The DNA for the CDR3 is TGTGCCAGCAGCTCGACAGGGAACTATGGCTACACCTTC. Protein: CASSSTGNYGYTF. Together with reference TRBV5-4 and TRBJ1-2, the CDR3 gives the full variable domain: ETGVTQSPTHLIKTRGQQVTLRCSSQSGHNTVSWYQQALGQGPQFIFQYYREEENGRGNFPPRFSGLQFPNYSSELNVNALELDDSALYLCASSSTGNYGYTFGSGTRLTVV.

This rearrangement joins TRBV27 to TRBJ1-2, with 7 bases identical to TRBD1. CDR3 length: 17 residues. V gave up 4 bases and J gave up 6 bases; unmatched junction bases: 17. CDR1 MNHEY and CDR2 SMNVEV come from the germline V gene (reference sequence). CDR3 coding DNA: TGTGCCAGCAGTTCGCAAGCAACAACAGGGGCCCCAGATGGCTACACCTTC. Its protein product is CASSSQATTGAPDGYTF.

The chain is built from TRBV5-1 and TRBJ2-2; 9 positions agree with TRBD1. Germline CDR1 SGHRS, CDR2 YFSETQ. V was pared by 4 bases and J by 5 bases, with 9 bases of the junction left unmatched. The CDR3 covers 16 residues. CDR3 coding DNA: TGCGCCAGCAGCGCCTACAGGGGGCAGGGAACCGGGGAGCTGTTTTTT. Translated: CASSAYRGQGTGELFF.

The rearrangement joins TRBV11-2 to TRBJ2-1, with TRBD2 matching 10 bases. This CDR3 is built from 15 residues. V was pared by 5 bases and J by 7 bases, with 8 bases of the junction left unmatched. CDR1 and CDR2 from the germline V gene are SGHAT and FQNNGV. The CDR3 here is CASSQLAGVVNEQFF. The CDR3 DNA reads TGTGCCAGCAGCCAGCTAGCGGGAGTGGTAAATGAGCAGTTCTTC.

The J gene is TRBJ2-5, the V gene TRBV2; possibly TRBD1 for D (5 bases). Trimming left V 6 bases short and J 1 base short, with 15 bases between. The V gene's germline CDR1 is SNHLY and CDR2 FYNNEI. There are 15 residues in the CDR3. The CDR3 spells CASRADSPFQETQYF. The DNA for the CDR3 is TGTGCCAGCAGAGCCGACAGCCCTTTCCAAGAGACCCAGTACTTC. The variable domain in full, with the rest retrieved from reference TRBV2 and TRBJ2-5, is EPEVTQTPSHQVTQMGQEVILRCVPISNHLYFYWYRQILGQKVEFLVSFYNNEISEKSEIFDDQFSVERPDGSNFTLKIRSTKLEDSAMYFCASRADSPFQETQYFGPGTRLLVL.

This clone was recorded once. J is TRBJ2-7 and V is TRBV7-9; D remains ambiguous. The germline V gene has CDR1 SEHNR and CDR2 FQNEAQ (reference sequence). V lost 4 bases and J lost 4, with 8 bases in between. The CDR3 loop spans 12 amino acids. In nucleotides, the CDR3 is TGTGCCAGCAGCTCAGGAACTTACGAGCAGTACTTC. Translation: CASSSGTYEQYF.

This chain joins TRBV19 and TRBJ1-6, with 9 bases lining up with TRBD1. The CDR3 extends over 15 amino acids. V lost 4 bases and J lost 5; bases outside the gene matches: 3. Germline V CDR1 and CDR2: LNHDA, SQIVND (reference sequence). Written as DNA, the CDR3 is TGTGCCAGTAGTAAAGACAGGGGGAATAATTCACCCCTCCACTTT. Protein sequence: CASSKDRGNNSPLHF.